Listed here are 5 T cell receptor beta chains from one sample, sequenced in a study of control samples from healthy donors and cancer patients. The data were produced by immunoSEQ multiplex PCR, yet TCRdb's version contains in-frame clones alone and is incomplete. Of some 250,000 clones detected, almost 85% appear once; the ten largest clones hold roughly 14%. The specimen was PBMCs. All receptors come from a woman aged 60 to 75 with lung cancer.

With regard to this clone: In the same sample, other DNA sequences code for this CDR3. The genes are TRBV18 and TRBJ1-1, with TRBD1 as a possible D gene (5 bases). V gave up 2 bases and J gave up 1 base, with 8 bases separating them. The germline CDR1 and CDR2 sequences are KGHSH and LQKENI. The CDR3 consists of 14 residues. CDR3 residues: CASSPRQGNTEAFF. In DNA, the CDR3 is TGTGCCAGCTCACCAAGGCAGGGGAACACTGAAGCTTTCTTT.

The chain is built from TRBV3-1 (or the pseudogene TRBV3-2) and TRBJ1-2, with TRBD1 matching over 7 bases. The CDR3 has 14 residues. V dropped 7 bases and J dropped 6; count of bases not matched to a gene: 11. CDR1 is LGHDT, CDR2 YNNKEL, per germline (reference sequence). This chain's CDR3 is CASTPLQGKNGYTF. As DNA, the CDR3 is TGTGCCAGCACGCCGTTACAGGGGAAGAATGGCTACACCTTC.

This chain joins TRBV3-1 (or the pseudogene TRBV3-2) and TRBJ1-1, with D uncertain. V was shortened by 1 base and J by 4 bases, with 10 bases between the two germline ends. CDR3 size: 14 residues. Germline V gene lookup returns CDR1 LGHDT and CDR2 YNNKEL (reference sequence). The CDR3 region is CASSQGPVSTEAFF. The DNA of the CDR3 is TGTGCCAGCAGCCAAGGGCCAGTAAGCACTGAAGCTTTCTTT.

This chain uses TRBV4-2 with TRBJ1-2, with TRBD1 matching over 11 bases. J was trimmed by 4 bases and V by 1 base; bases with no gene match: 2. The CDR3 is 15 residues long. Germline V gene sequence: CDR1 LGHNA, CDR2 YNFKEQ. Here the CDR3 reads CASSQVGTGGYGYTF. In DNA form, the CDR3 reads TGTGCCAGCAGCCAAGTAGGGACAGGGGGCTATGGCTACACCTTC.

This clone was detected once. The chain couples TRBV19 to TRBJ1-4; D possibly corresponds to TRBD1 (5 bases). The CDR3 loop spans 14 amino acids. With 7 bases removed from V and 3 bases from J, the gap between germline ends came to 12 bases. Germline V lookup: CDR1 LNHDA, CDR2 SQIVND (reference sequence). In DNA form, the CDR3 reads TGTGCCAGTACCCCCGACAGTTCTAATGAAAAACTGTTTTTT. It is translated as CASTPDSSNEKLFF.